The 10 T cell receptor beta chains in this list originate from one sample, sequenced in a study of blood T cell repertoires in COVID-19. The repertoire was sequenced with immunoSEQ multiplex PCR; TCRdb's copy has only in-frame clones and lacks some. Here the sample spans hundreds of thousands of clones, approximately 89% being singletons. The sequencing sample was made of peripheral blood. These receptors originate from a woman under 40 with COVID-19, enrolled during active disease.

The rearrangement joins TRBV5-1 to TRBJ2-2; D call uncertain. The CDR3 runs 16 residues. The V and J ends lost 3 bases and 0 bases respectively, with 12 bases between them. Germline lookup yields CDR1 SGHRS and CDR2 YFSETQ. The chain's CDR3 is CASSSPGLANTGELFF. The CDR3 nucleotides are TGCGCCAGCAGCTCCCCGGGTCTTGCGAACACCGGGGAGCTGTTTTTT.

The chain recombines TRBV7-9 with TRBJ2-5; TRBD1 matches at 7 bases. V lost 3 bases and J lost 4; bases outside the gene matches: 8. This CDR3 is built from 15 residues. Germline CDR1 and CDR2: SEHNR and FQNEAQ (reference sequence). The CDR3 DNA reads TGTGCCAGCAGCTTCGGACAGGCCTGGGGAGAGACCCAGTACTTC. Translated: CASSFGQAWGETQYF.

V is TRBV3-1 (or the pseudogene TRBV3-2) and J is TRBJ1-1; 8 bases align to TRBD1. This CDR3 region has 14 residues. The V gene end was trimmed by 1 base and the J gene end by 7 bases; junction bases not matched to a gene: 5. Germline V gene lookup returns CDR1 LGHDT and CDR2 YNNKEL (reference sequence). The CDR3 DNA follows: TGTGCCAGCAGCCAAGTCTCAGGGGGCGATGAAGCTTTCTTT. Protein product: CASSQVSGGDEAFF.

The chain employs TRBV6-5 and TRBJ2-7, with 7 nucleotides matching TRBD1. The CDR3 contains 14 residues. Germline V gene data show CDR1 as MNHEY and CDR2 as SVGAGI. V lost 4 bases, J lost 6 bases, and 9 bases stayed unmatched. CDR3 nucleotides: TGTGCCAGCAGTTCAGACAGGGCGTCCGGCGAGCAGTACTTC. Protein sequence: CASSSDRASGEQYF.

The chain has TRBV11-3 and TRBJ1-1; the match to TRBD1 covers 9 bases. The CDR3 loop spans 13 amino acids. Trimming at V came to 5 bases and at J to 11 bases, leaving 9 bases not matched to a gene. From germline, CDR1 is SGHNT and CDR2 YENEEA. The CDR3 bases are TGTGCCAGCAGCAGCGGACAGGGGATTGTGGCTTTCTTT. It is translated as CASSSGQGIVAFF.

The V gene is TRBV7-9, the J gene TRBJ1-4; unclear D gene. Germline V gene sequence: CDR1 SEHNR, CDR2 FQNEAQ (reference sequence). CDR3 size: 14 residues. The germline V and J ends were trimmed by 4 bases and 3 bases, with 9 bases remaining between them. CDR3 sequence (DNA): TGTGCCAGCAGCTACTTACGGTCTAATGAAAAACTGTTTTTT. Its translation is CASSYLRSNEKLFF.

The chain recombines TRBV11-2 with TRBJ2-1; D unresolved. Germline CDR1 is SGHAT and CDR2 is FQNNGV. With 3 bases removed from V and 3 bases from J, the gap between germline ends came to 9 bases. The CDR3 has 14 residues. CDR3 region: CASSLGDFYNEQFF. CDR3 sequence (DNA): TGTGCCAGCAGCTTGGGTGACTTCTACAATGAGCAGTTCTTC.

This chain uses TRBV5-5 with TRBJ1-2; possibly TRBD1 for D (6 bases). Germline-derived CDR1 and CDR2 are SGHKS and YYEKEE (reference sequence). The V end lost 0 bases, the J end lost 4 bases, and 13 bases lay between the germline ends. The length of the CDR3 is 15 residues. The CDR3 loop is CASSLAGGRSYGYTF. The CDR3 coding sequence is TGTGCCAGCAGCTTGGCCGGGGGGCGTAGCTATGGCTACACCTTC.

The V and J genes are TRBV11-3 and TRBJ2-1, with D possibly being TRBD1 (6 bases). Germline CDR1 is SGHNT and CDR2 is YENEEA. V was shortened by 1 base and J by 5 bases, with 12 bases between the two germline ends. CDR3 length: 15 residues. DNA of the CDR3: TGTGCCAGCAGCTTAGGCCCCGACAGGAACAATGAGCAGTTCTTC. It specifies CASSLGPDRNNEQFF.

This rearrangement joins TRBV15 to TRBJ1-5; possibly TRBD1 for D (5 bases). The CDR3 runs to 15 residues. Trimming stripped 0 bases from V and 7 bases from J, with 13 bases between. Germline CDR1 and CDR2: LNHNV and YYDKDF (reference sequence). The DNA for the CDR3 is TGTGCCACCAGCAGAGATATGGGGGGTCACCAGCCCCAGCATTTT. Translated, it gives CATSRDMGGHQPQHF.